This TCR beta chain was found in a study of beta chain features in type 1 diabetes. About the study: In age, gender and cell yields, patients were similar to healthy donors. Study-wide results and limits: Patients' naive, central memory and Treg TCRB repertoires seemed closer to one another than those of healthy donors. Moderately but significantly shorter TCRB CDR3s were found in Type 1 diabetes patients in all four CD4+ subsets.

What was sequenced were expressed TCRB transcripts, since all of the isolated RNA had been reverse transcribed. This table comes from immunoSEQ multiplex PCR, and its TCRdb copy is limited to in-frame clones, with some not included. The profile shows about 290,000 clones, roughly 8% of them singletons. As regards this clone: What it binds is unknown.

Researchers reported sorting CD4+ naive, central memory, regulatory and stem cell-like memory cells via CD45RO/CCR7/CD25/CD127/CD95/CD27. The receptor comes from a woman aged 18-35 years in good health. The sequenced sample was central memory CD4+ T cells from blood.

The CDR3 is CASSDQGANTEAFF. The CDR3 coding sequence is TGTGCCAGCAGTGATCAAGGGGCGAACACTGAAGCTTTCTTT. V gene TRBV2 combines with J gene TRBJ1-1; perhaps TRBD1 as D (5 bases). The CDR3 loop spans 14 amino acids. Germline loops: CDR1 SNHLY, CDR2 FYNNEI. The V end lost 3 bases, the J end lost 1 base, and 9 bases lay between the germline ends.